What follows describes a single T cell receptor beta chain. This sample was included in a study of T-cell reconstitution after alpha-beta-depleted transplantation in children. In germline, CDR1 is SGHTA, CDR2 FQGTGA. This CDR3 is built from 15 residues. V was trimmed by 5 bases and J by 4 bases, leaving 14 bases between them. The authors prepared the TCRbeta library with unique molecular identifiers. TCRdb ran MiXCR on the PCR reads and lists one entry per CDR3 protein. The table lists fewer than 550,000 distinct CDR3 sequences, roughly an eighth of them singletons. Specimen: PBMCs, mostly from graft donor cells, collected 180 days after TCRalphabeta/CD19-depleted stem cell transplant. The TCR sequence derives from a female patient aged 2 to 10 who had a stem cell transplant for aplastic anemia, so the T cells may come from the graft donor. This chain uses TRBV7-3 with TRBJ2-2; possibly TRBD1 for D (5 bases). CDR3: CASSLPGYGTGELFF. The CDR3, as DNA: TGTGCCAGCAGCCTCCCAGGGTACGGCACCGGGGAGCTGTTTTTT.